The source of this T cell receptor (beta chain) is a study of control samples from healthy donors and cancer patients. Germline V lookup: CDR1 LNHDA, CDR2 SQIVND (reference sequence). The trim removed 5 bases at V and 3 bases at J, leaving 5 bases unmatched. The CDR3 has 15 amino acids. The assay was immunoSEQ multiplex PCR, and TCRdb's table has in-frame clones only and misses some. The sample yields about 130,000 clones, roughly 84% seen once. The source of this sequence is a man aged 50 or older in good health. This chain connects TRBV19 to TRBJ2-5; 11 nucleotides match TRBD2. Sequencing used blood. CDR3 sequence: CASSPNSGGEETQYF. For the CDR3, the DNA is TGTGCCAGTAGTCCTAATAGCGGGGGGGAAGAGACCCAGTACTTC.